This entry lists 29 T cell receptor beta chains sequenced from one sample in a study of blood T cell repertoires in COVID-19 (dated by TCRdb to 2018 to 2021). The library was produced with the immunoSEQ multiplex PCR assay. Not all clones reach the TCRdb copy of this immuneACCESS table, which keeps in-frame sequences only. Checked studies attribute under half of the gap to unresolved V genes and leave the rest unexplained. This sample lists 400,000 to 500,000 clones; 70% to 90% were detected once. Of the sample, under 1.5% falls within the top ten clones. Sample: peripheral blood. These receptors originate from a woman aged 25 to 39 with active or convalescent COVID-19.

The DNA of the CDR3 is TGTGCCAGCAGCGTAGACATGAATAATTCACCCCTCCACTTT. Translation: CASSVDMNNSPLHF. V and J are TRBV9 and TRBJ1-6; D unclear. The V end lost 0 bases, the J end lost 5 bases, and 6 bases lay between the germline ends. The CDR3 is 14 residues long. Germline CDR1 SGDLS, CDR2 YYNGEE.

The chain links TRBV7-9 to TRBJ1-3, with D possibly matching TRBD1 (6 bases). Germline values: CDR1 SEHNR, CDR2 FQNEAQ (reference sequence). The CDR3 covers 15 residues. The V and J ends lost 0 bases and 4 bases respectively, with 10 bases between them. CDR3 protein: CASSLAGDRGNTIYF. The CDR3 nucleotides are TGTGCCAGCAGCTTAGCCGGTGACAGGGGAAACACCATATATTTT.

The chain employs TRBV3-1 (or the pseudogene TRBV3-2) and TRBJ1-2; possibly TRBD1 for D (6 bases). The CDR3 extends over 13 amino acids. V lost 1 base and J lost 11, with 14 bases in between. Looked up from germline, CDR1 is LGHDT and CDR2 is YNNKEL (reference sequence). The CDR3 DNA follows: TGTGCCAGCAGCCAAGGCCCGACAGGAGCATACACCTTC. Translating gives CASSQGPTGAYTF.

This clone was observed a few times. The chain couples TRBV25-1 to TRBJ1-1; TRBD1 might be the D (6 bases). There are 12 residues in the CDR3. V was cut by 2 bases and J by 10 bases, with 11 bases left in between. Germline lookup yields CDR1 MGHDK and CDR2 SYGVNS. The DNA for the CDR3 is TGTGCCAGCAGTGAACCAGGGGATGGAGCTTTCTTT. It specifies CASSEPGDGAFF.

This chain connects TRBV21-1 to TRBJ1-4. TRBV21-1 is recorded as a pseudogene. This CDR3 has 13 amino acids. The CDR3 here is CASRGGPGEKLFF. CDR3 coding DNA: TGTGCCAGCAGGGGGGGACCGGGTGAAAAACTGTTTTTT.

The table lists this clone with a few counts. The DNA for the CDR3 is TGTGCCAGCTCACCAGGGAGGAACTATGGCTACACCTTC. It translates to CASSPGRNYGYTF. This chain connects TRBV18 to TRBJ1-2; D not resolved. The CDR3 is 13 amino acids. Germline CDR1 is KGHSH and CDR2 is LQKENI. The germline V and J ends were trimmed by 2 bases and 2 bases, with 6 bases remaining between them.

There are a few counts of this clone. The chain recombines TRBV12-1 with TRBJ1-3; the table names TRBD1, a call not compared with the DNA. TRBV12-1 is reported as a pseudogene. CDR3 length: 14 residues. CDR3 amino acids: CAPNPPGAGNTIYF. The CDR3 DNA sequence: TGTGCCCCAAACCCCCCAGGGGCGGGAAACACCATATATTTT.

The J gene is TRBJ1-5, the V gene TRBV6-5; D is possibly TRBD1 (6 bases). CDR3 length: 13 residues. Trimming took 0 bases from V and 10 from J, leaving 10 bases between them. Germline V lookup: CDR1 MNHEY, CDR2 SVGAGI. The CDR3 nucleotides read TGTGCCAGCAGTTACTCGACAGGAAGACCCCAGCATTTT. Its translation: CASSYSTGRPQHF.

The chain combines TRBV6-1 with TRBJ2-2, with 9 bases that match TRBD1. CDR1 MNHNS and CDR2 SASEGT come from the germline V gene. V lost 4 bases and J lost 4; bases outside the gene matches: 10. This CDR3 spans 17 amino acids. Written as DNA, the CDR3 is TGTGCCAGCAGTGCCGGGACAGGGTCGTGGAGCACCGGGGAGCTGTTTTTT. It translates to CASSAGTGSWSTGELFF.

The CDR3 is CASSLLSGAATDTQYF. DNA of the CDR3: TGTGCCAGCAGCTTACTTAGCGGGGCAGCCACAGATACGCAGTATTTT. The J gene is TRBJ2-3, the V gene TRBV7-6; 8 nucleotides match TRBD2. This CDR3 is 16 amino acids long. V lost 2 bases and J lost 2; bases outside the gene matches: 6. In germline, CDR1 is SGHVS, CDR2 FNYEAQ.

The V and J genes are TRBV6-6 and TRBJ2-3; 12 positions agree with TRBD2. Germline-derived CDR1 and CDR2 are MNHNY and SVGAGI (reference sequence). The CDR3 sequence is 16 residues long. Trimming at V came to 0 bases and at J to 7 bases, leaving 5 bases not matched to a gene. DNA of the CDR3: TGTGCCAGCAGTTACTCGCTAGCGGGAGGGCCGAATACGCAGTATTTT. Its protein product is CASSYSLAGGPNTQYF.

This clone occurred once. The rearrangement uses TRBV3-1 (or the pseudogene TRBV3-2) and TRBJ2-5; perhaps TRBD1 as D (5 bases). The germline gives CDR1 LGHDT, CDR2 YNNKEL (reference sequence). Trimming left V 2 bases short and J 5 bases short, with 9 bases between. This CDR3 comprises 13 residues. CDR3 DNA: TGTGCCAGCAGCCAAAACCCAGGGGAGACCCAGTACTTC. It codes for CASSQNPGETQYF.

The chain has TRBV5-4 and TRBJ2-2, with D perhaps matching TRBD1 (6 bases). The CDR3 loop spans 15 amino acids. Between the trimmed V and J ends, which lost 0 bases and 0 bases, there was a span of 6 bases. Germline loops: CDR1 SGHNT, CDR2 YYREEE (reference sequence). The CDR3 sequence is CASSLDRANTGELFF. The CDR3 region has the DNA TGTGCCAGCAGCTTGGACAGGGCGAACACCGGGGAGCTGTTTTTT.

The rearrangement joins TRBV7-9 to TRBJ2-5, with 10 bases identical to TRBD2. Germline trimming cut 5 bases from V and 7 bases from J; bases unmatched to any gene: 10. Per the germline V gene, CDR1 is SEHNR and CDR2 is FQNEAQ (reference sequence). There are 15 residues in the CDR3. CDR3 bases: TGTGCCAGCAGCGGAACTAGCGGGGAGTCGCGGACCCAGTACTTC. It is translated as CASSGTSGESRTQYF.

This clone came up once. This sequence joins TRBV5-4 and TRBJ2-7, with TRBD1 identical over 7 bases. V was pared by 4 bases and J by 2 bases, with 9 bases of the junction left unmatched. The CDR3 totals 15 residues. The germline V gene has CDR1 SGHNT and CDR2 YYREEE (reference sequence). CDR3 region: CASSARDRLTYEQYF. The DNA of the CDR3 is TGTGCCAGCAGCGCCCGGGACAGATTGACCTACGAGCAGTACTTC.

The V and J genes are TRBV18 and TRBJ2-2, with 7 bases that match TRBD1. Germline CDR1 reads KGHSH; CDR2 reads LQKENI. The CDR3 spans 14 residues. After removal of 6 bases from V and 1 base from J, the junction contained 2 bases not matched to a gene. The CDR3 sequence: CASSRQGNTGELFF. DNA of the CDR3: TGTGCCAGCTCCCGACAGGGGAACACCGGGGAGCTGTTTTTT.

This chain connects TRBV5-6 to TRBJ1-5; 12 bases line up with TRBD1. The CDR3 is 16 amino acids. The germline gives CDR1 SGHDT, CDR2 YYEEEE. The J segment lost 7 bases and the V segment lost 0 bases, leaving 5 bases of the junction unmatched. Written as DNA, the CDR3 is TGTGCCAGCAGCTTGGGGGGACAGGGGGCGAGGCAGCCCCAGCATTTT. Translating it yields CASSLGGQGARQPQHF.

The V and J genes are TRBV7-6 and TRBJ1-1; perhaps TRBD1 as D (5 bases). Looked up from germline, CDR1 is SGHVS and CDR2 is FNYEAQ. V was shortened by 5 bases and J by 1 base, with 14 bases between the two germline ends. The CDR3 consists of 15 residues. For the CDR3, the DNA is TGTGCCAGCAGCGCAAGCTCCGGGGGGAACACTGAAGCTTTCTTT. It is translated as CASSASSGGNTEAFF.

The CDR3 loop reads CASSMELAGGGYNEQFF. CDR3 DNA sequence: TGTGCCAGTAGTATGGAACTAGCGGGAGGTGGTTACAATGAGCAGTTCTTC. The chain combines TRBV19 with TRBJ2-1, with 12 nucleotides matching TRBD2. The trim removed 3 bases at V and 4 bases at J, leaving 7 bases unmatched. This CDR3 comprises 17 residues. Germline V gene sequence: CDR1 LNHDA, CDR2 SQIVND (reference sequence).

The rearrangement links TRBV19 to TRBJ1-2, with unresolved D. This CDR3 region has 11 residues. Germline values: CDR1 LNHDA, CDR2 SQIVND (reference sequence). The germline V and J ends were trimmed by 7 bases and 6 bases, with 9 bases remaining between them. The CDR3 DNA follows: TGTGCCAGTAAGAGTCGGGATGGCTACACCTTC. Protein: CASKSRDGYTF.

The V gene is TRBV18, the J gene TRBJ2-3; possible D gene TRBD2, 5 bases. The CDR3 length is 13 residues. Germline CDR1 reads KGHSH; CDR2 reads LQKENI. V lost 6 bases to trimming and J lost 2 bases, with 9 bases between them. CDR3 in amino acids: CASSSANTDTQYF. The CDR3 nucleotides read TGTGCCAGCTCTAGCGCAAACACAGATACGCAGTATTTT.

V and J are TRBV14 and TRBJ1-1; TRBD1 is a possible D gene (6 bases). The CDR3 is 14 residues long. Germline V gene data show CDR1 as SGHDN and CDR2 as FVKESK. With 3 bases removed from V and 6 bases from J, the gap between germline ends came to 14 bases. The CDR3 bases are TGTGCCAGCAGCCACGGTACAGGGTGGGCTGAAGCTTTCTTT. Translated, it gives CASSHGTGWAEAFF. Supplemented by reference TRBV14 and TRBJ1-1, the full variable domain reads EAGVTQFPSHSVIEKGQTVTLRCDPISGHDNLYWYRRVMGKEIKFLLHFVKESKQDESGMPNNRFLAERTGGTYSTLKVQPAELEDSGVYFCASSHGTGWAEAFFGQGTRLTVV.

The V gene is TRBV18, the J gene TRBJ1-2; 7 nucleotides align to TRBD1. The CDR3 length is 16 residues. Germline values: CDR1 KGHSH, CDR2 LQKENI. V trimming: 6 bases; J trimming: 3 bases; junction bases outside the gene matches: 13. This CDR3 reads CASSPEQETGYYGYTF. Here the CDR3 DNA reads TGTGCCAGCTCCCCCGAACAGGAGACAGGGTACTATGGCTACACCTTC.

V and J are TRBV19 and TRBJ1-6; 8 bases map to TRBD1. Per the germline V gene, CDR1 is LNHDA and CDR2 is SQIVND (reference sequence). Trimming took 5 bases from V and 9 from J; bases not matched to a gene: 3. The CDR3 has 13 residues. CDR3 sequence reads: CASSLTGVSPLHF. CDR3 nucleotide sequence: TGTGCCAGTAGTTTGACAGGGGTTTCACCCCTCCACTTT.

V gene TRBV4-1 combines with J gene TRBJ1-4; no reliable D call. This CDR3 spans 16 amino acids. V lost 2 bases, J lost 7 bases, and 17 bases lay in between. Germline V gene sequence: CDR1 MGHRA, CDR2 YSYEKL. The CDR3 spells CASSQREGGISEKLFF. DNA for the CDR3: TGCGCCAGCAGCCAACGCGAGGGCGGTATCAGTGAAAAACTGTTTTTT.

This clone was observed once. The chain has TRBV2 and TRBJ1-4; 7 nucleotides align to TRBD1. This CDR3 region has 15 residues. Trimming at V came to 4 bases and at J to 6 bases, leaving 8 bases not matched to a gene. Per the germline V gene, CDR1 is SNHLY and CDR2 is FYNNEI. The CDR3 DNA reads as TGTGCCAGCAGTGGAGAGACAGGGTCGGATGAAAAACTGTTTTTT. Translating it yields CASSGETGSDEKLFF. The variable domain in full, completed from reference TRBV2 and TRBJ1-4, reads EPEVTQTPSHQVTQMGQEVILRCVPISNHLYFYWYRQILGQKVEFLVSFYNNEISEKSEIFDDQFSVERPDGSNFTLKIRSTKLEDSAMYFCASSGETGSDEKLFFGSGTQLSVL.

V is TRBV7-2 and J is TRBJ2-7; weak D call: TRBD1 (6 bases). Germline CDR1 SGHTA, CDR2 FQGNSA. This CDR3 spans 15 amino acids. The V end lost 5 bases, the J end lost 1 base, and 15 bases lay between the germline ends. The CDR3 DNA reads TGTGCCAGCAGCACACACAACAGGGTTTCCTACGAGCAGTACTTC. Protein sequence: CASSTHNRVSYEQYF. The full variable domain, with the rest looked up from reference TRBV7-2 and TRBJ2-7, is GAGVSQSPSNKVTEKGKDVELRCDPISGHTALYWYRQSLGQGLEFLIYFQGNSAPDKSGLPSDRFSAERTGGSVSTLTIQRTQQEDSAVYLCASSTHNRVSYEQYFGPGTRLTVT.

DNA of the CDR3: TGTGCCTGGAGTGTTCAGATTCAAGAGACCCAGTACTTC. It codes for CAWSVQIQETQYF. This rearrangement joins TRBV30 to TRBJ2-5; D is unclear. Looked up from germline, CDR1 is GTSNPN and CDR2 is SVGIG (reference sequence). This CDR3 is built from 13 residues. V was shortened by 0 bases and J by 2 bases, with 7 bases between the two germline ends. Drawing the rest from reference TRBV30 and TRBJ2-5, the complete variable domain is SQTIHQWPATLVQPVGSPLSLECTVEGTSNPNLYWYRQAAGRGLQLLFYSVGIGQISSEVPQNLSASRPQDRQFILSSKKLLLSDSGFYLCAWSVQIQETQYFGPGTRLLVL.

The V gene is TRBV4-1, the J gene TRBJ1-2, with a weak D call TRBD1 (6 bases). This CDR3 comprises 14 residues. V lost 0 bases, J lost 6 bases, and 11 bases lay in between. Germline V CDR1 and CDR2: MGHRA, YSYEKL. As DNA, the CDR3 is TGCGCCAGCAGCCAAGAACCCAGGGGTAATGGCTACACCTTC. Its translation is CASSQEPRGNGYTF.